The 31 T cell receptor beta chains given below trace back to one sample, sequenced in a study of OX40 agonist ivuxolimab in advanced cancers. The protocol was immunoSEQ multiplex PCR, while the TCRdb copy is restricted to in-frame clones and leaves out a portion. The top ten hold about 4.5% of the sample, which has 35,000 to 45,000 clones, 80% to 90% seen once. The sample here was CD4+ or CD8+ T cells sorted from blood, taken in a trial of the OX40 agonist ivuxolimab. The receptors here all came from an adult with an advanced solid tumor such as melanoma, head and neck, liver or kidney cancer.

This rearrangement joins TRBV15 to TRBJ2-7, with 7 bases fitting TRBD2. The CDR3 has 15 amino acids. CDR1 is LNHNV and CDR2 is YYDKDF in the germline V gene (reference sequence). V shed 2 bases and J 2 bases; nucleotides not matched to a gene: 6. CDR3 in DNA: TGTGCCACCAGCAGATATAGCGGGCGCCCCTACGAGCAGTACTTC. Translating gives CATSRYSGRPYEQYF.

This chain connects TRBV28 to TRBJ1-1, with D uncertain. The germline V gene has CDR1 MDHEN and CDR2 SYDVKM. The CDR3 extends over 13 amino acids. Deletions cut 7 bases from V and 7 bases from J, with 16 bases between. The CDR3 region is CASTVSGRSEAFF. CDR3 bases: TGTGCCAGCACCGTTTCGGGGAGGAGTGAAGCTTTCTTT.

This chain uses TRBV11-3 with TRBJ1-1; 9 nucleotides align to TRBD1. V lost 6 bases to trimming and J lost 4 bases; unmatched junction nucleotides: 3. Per the germline V gene, CDR1 is SGHNT and CDR2 is YENEEA. The CDR3 totals 13 residues. CDR3 amino acids: CASRLQGATEAFF. CDR3 sequence (DNA): TGTGCCAGCAGATTACAGGGGGCCACTGAAGCTTTCTTT.

This clone has just one count. The V and J genes are TRBV4-2 and TRBJ1-5; D unclear. CDR1 is LGHNA and CDR2 is YNFKEQ in the germline V gene. CDR3 length: 16 residues. V was clipped by 0 bases and J by 0 bases, with 9 bases between them. The CDR3 spells CASSQDSGNSNQPQHF. The CDR3 DNA sequence: TGTGCCAGCAGCCAAGATTCGGGAAATAGCAATCAGCCCCAGCATTTT.

The chain carries TRBV28 and TRBJ2-4; D may correspond to TRBD1 or TRBD2 (6 bases each). Deletions cut 5 bases from V and 3 bases from J, with 29 bases between. In germline, CDR1 is MDHEN, CDR2 SYDVKM. The CDR3 covers 20 residues. In DNA form, the CDR3 reads TGTGCCAGCAGTCCCTTGAGGGGGGCGCGGGGTTCGGTCGACAAAAACATTCAGTACTTC. As protein: CASSPLRGARGSVDKNIQYF.

The chain is built from TRBV9 and TRBJ2-1; the match to TRBD2 covers 13 bases. Trimming cost V 5 bases and J 1 base; bases outside gene matches: 9. This CDR3 contains 18 residues. The germline CDR1 and CDR2 sequences are SGDLS and YYNGEE. The CDR3 here is CASSMGLAGSSSYNEQFF. The CDR3 DNA reads as TGTGCCAGCAGTATGGGACTAGCGGGATCAAGTTCCTACAATGAGCAGTTCTTC.

V is TRBV4-1 and J is TRBJ2-7; a weak D match, TRBD1 (7 bases). This CDR3 comprises 15 residues. Germline loops: CDR1 MGHRA, CDR2 YSYEKL. The V gene lost 3 bases and the J gene lost 2 bases, with 14 bases spanning the gap. CDR3 protein: CASSHRQGLTYEQYF. The DNA for the CDR3 is TGCGCCAGCAGCCACCGACAGGGACTGACCTACGAGCAGTACTTC.

This sequence joins TRBV30 and TRBJ1-4, with 7 bases that match TRBD1. Germline CDR1 is GTSNPN and CDR2 is SVGIG (reference sequence). CDR3 length equals 14 residues. With 5 bases clipped from V and 8 bases from J, the junction kept 11 bases outside the gene matches. The CDR3 region is CAWGVGTEREKLFF. CDR3 in DNA: TGTGCCTGGGGGGTAGGGACAGAAAGGGAAAAACTGTTTTTT. The full variable domain, with the rest looked up from reference TRBV30 and TRBJ1-4, is SQTIHQWPATLVQPVGSPLSLECTVEGTSNPNLYWYRQAAGRGLQLLFYSVGIGQISSEVPQNLSASRPQDRQFILSSKKLLLSDSGFYLCAWGVGTEREKLFFGSGTQLSVL.

The chain has TRBV7-3 and TRBJ2-2; 7 nucleotides line up with TRBD2. CDR1 is SGHTA and CDR2 is FQGTGA in the germline V gene. V gave up 3 bases and J gave up 7 bases; unmatched junction bases: 5. The CDR3 sequence is 14 residues long. The CDR3 loop is CASSLLSGGGELFF. Here the CDR3 DNA reads TGTGCCAGCAGCTTGCTCTCGGGAGGCGGGGAGCTGTTTTTT.

This chain joins TRBV27 and TRBJ1-3, with 7 bases aligning to TRBD1. CDR3 length: 18 amino acids. The V and J ends lost 5 bases and 2 bases, in that order; junction bases with no gene match: 15. CDR1 is MNHEY and CDR2 is SMNVEV in the germline V gene (reference sequence). CDR3 protein: CASSPQPPVRGAGNTIYF. CDR3 DNA: TGTGCCAGCAGTCCGCAACCCCCAGTCAGGGGGGCTGGAAACACCATATATTTT.

The J gene is TRBJ1-1, the V gene TRBV10-3; 7 nucleotides line up with TRBD1. Germline-derived CDR1 and CDR2 are ENHRY and SYGVKD. The CDR3 totals 13 residues. V lost 5 bases to trimming and J lost 11 bases; unmatched junction nucleotides: 11. CDR3 residues: CAISNPQGWVAFF. CDR3 in DNA: TGTGCCATCAGTAACCCACAGGGGTGGGTGGCTTTCTTT.

The chain joins TRBV29-1 to TRBJ2-5; 8 bases align to TRBD1. This CDR3 comprises 13 residues. V dropped 6 bases and J dropped 7; count of bases not matched to a gene: 10. Germline CDR1 reads SQVTM; CDR2 reads ANQGSEA. In nucleotides, the CDR3 is TGCAGCGTCTTGACAGGGGCACCAGGGACCCAGTACTTC. This gives the protein CSVLTGAPGTQYF.

J is TRBJ1-2 and V is TRBV7-9; TRBD1 aligns across 9 bases. V gave up 0 bases and J gave up 4 bases; unmatched junction bases: 3. Germline V gene lookup returns CDR1 SEHNR and CDR2 FQNEAQ (reference sequence). The CDR3 length is 15 residues. CDR3 DNA: TGTGCCAGCAGCTTAGCCGGGACAGGGAGCTATGGCTACACCTTC. This sequence encodes CASSLAGTGSYGYTF.

The V gene is TRBV7-2, the J gene TRBJ1-6; D perhaps matches TRBD1 (6 bases). V was cut by 5 bases and J by 7 bases, with 15 bases left in between. The CDR3 length is 15 residues. Germline V lookup: CDR1 SGHTA, CDR2 FQGNSA. CDR3 in DNA: TGTGCCAGCAGCCAGGGGACTGGGTGGAATTCACCCCTCCACTTT. Protein sequence: CASSQGTGWNSPLHF.

J is TRBJ1-4 and V is TRBV6-5; TRBD1 might be the D (5 bases). Trimming stripped 4 bases from V and 2 bases from J, with 11 bases between. CDR1 and CDR2 (germline): MNHEY, SVGAGI. The CDR3 is made up of 15 amino acids. CDR3 loop: CASSLQGSTNEKLFF. DNA for the CDR3: TGTGCCAGCAGTTTGCAGGGATCGACTAATGAAAAACTGTTTTTT.

J is TRBJ2-7 and V is TRBV6-6; 7 bases fit TRBD1. Germline CDR1 MNHNY, CDR2 SVGAGI (reference sequence). This CDR3 has 15 amino acids. J lost 4 bases, V lost 5 bases, and 11 bases had no gene match. This CDR3 reads CASSGNPGQHYEQYF. The CDR3, as DNA: TGTGCCAGCAGTGGCAATCCGGGACAGCATTACGAGCAGTACTTC.

This clone was seen a handful of times. The genes are TRBV5-3 and TRBJ2-3; the D gene is possibly TRBD2 (6 bases). TRBV5-3 is classed as an ORF, of uncertain function. CDR3 length equals 15 residues. V was clipped by 3 bases and J by 1 base, with 12 bases between them. The CDR3 region is CARSYLAPRTDTQYF. The CDR3 DNA reads as TGTGCCAGAAGCTATCTAGCGCCTCGCACAGATACGCAGTATTTT.

V is TRBV7-2 and J is TRBJ2-7; 8 nucleotides line up with TRBD1. Germline assignment: CDR1 SGHTA and CDR2 FQGNSA. The J segment lost 2 bases and the V segment lost 1 base, leaving 4 bases of the junction unmatched. This CDR3 region has 15 residues. The CDR3 region is CASSLDGTGTYEQYF. The DNA of the CDR3 is TGTGCCAGCAGCTTAGATGGGACAGGTACCTACGAGCAGTACTTC. Full variable domain (missing parts from reference TRBV7-2 and TRBJ2-7): GAGVSQSPSNKVTEKGKDVELRCDPISGHTALYWYRQSLGQGLEFLIYFQGNSAPDKSGLPSDRFSAERTGGSVSTLTIQRTQQEDSAVYLCASSLDGTGTYEQYFGPGTRLTVT.

The chain joins TRBV19 to TRBJ1-4, with D perhaps TRBD1 (5 bases). Trimming removed 3 bases from V and 0 bases from J, with 8 bases in between. This CDR3 region has 15 residues. CDR1 LNHDA and CDR2 SQIVND come from the germline V gene (reference sequence). CDR3 residues: CASSMGVPTNEKLFF. Here the CDR3 DNA reads TGTGCCAGTAGTATGGGGGTTCCAACTAATGAAAAACTGTTTTTT.

This chain uses TRBV6-5 with TRBJ1-1, with TRBD1 matching over 7 bases. V lost 6 bases to trimming and J lost 3 bases; unmatched junction nucleotides: 7. The germline gives CDR1 MNHEY, CDR2 SVGAGI. The CDR3 has 14 residues. The CDR3 coding sequence is TGTGCCAGCAGGCGACAGGGAATTTACACTGAAGCTTTCTTT. The encoded protein is CASRRQGIYTEAFF.

This rearrangement joins TRBV6-1 to TRBJ2-2; the match to TRBD2 covers 8 bases. Trimming took 10 bases from V and 3 from J; bases not matched to a gene: 7. CDR3 size: 14 residues. Looked up from germline, CDR1 is MNHNS and CDR2 is SASEGT. This CDR3 is CANSGGLDTGELFF. The CDR3, as DNA: TGTGCCAACTCGGGAGGGCTGGACACCGGGGAGCTGTTTTTT.

The chain couples TRBV27 to TRBJ1-6; D perhaps matches TRBD1 (6 bases). Trimming took 1 base from V and 7 from J, leaving 23 bases between them. CDR3 length: 19 amino acids. CDR1 MNHEY and CDR2 SMNVEV come from the germline V gene (reference sequence). CDR3 sequence (DNA): TGTGCCAGCAGTTTATATCCCCCAACCGGGGGCGTGGAAAATTCACCCCTCCACTTT. This translates into CASSLYPPTGGVENSPLHF.

The chain combines TRBV7-8 with TRBJ2-7; 7 bases map to TRBD2. The germline gives CDR1 SGHVS, CDR2 FQNEAQ. The CDR3 runs to 14 residues. V shed 8 bases, J shed 6 bases, and the junction held 13 bases outside the gene matches. The CDR3 nucleotides read TGTGCCAGCGGAGGAGACTGGGGAGGGGCCGAGCAGTACTTC. Amino acids: CASGGDWGGAEQYF.

V gene TRBV2 combines with J gene TRBJ2-5; the match to TRBD1 covers 9 bases. This CDR3 is built from 14 residues. Germline loops: CDR1 SNHLY, CDR2 FYNNEI. Unmatched junction bases numbered 8, after V lost 8 bases and J lost 4 bases. The CDR3 loop reads CASHLPGQGETQYF. The DNA for the CDR3 is TGTGCCAGCCACCTCCCGGGACAGGGAGAGACCCAGTACTTC.

In this sample, this clone turned up a few times. This chain uses TRBV7-8 with TRBJ2-2; D is possibly TRBD1 (6 bases). The CDR3 length is 17 residues. Germline CDR1 reads SGHVS; CDR2 reads FQNEAQ. The V end lost 0 bases, the J end lost 7 bases, and 18 bases lay between the germline ends. The CDR3 coding sequence is TGTGCCAGCAGCTTAGCGCCAGGGGCGCGCGGTTTCGGGGAGCTGTTTTTT. Translation: CASSLAPGARGFGELFF.

This chain uses TRBV5-1 with TRBJ2-1; D gene unclear. From germline, CDR1 is SGHRS and CDR2 YFSETQ. V lost 4 bases and J 9 bases, leaving 14 bases between the germline ends. The CDR3 extends over 13 amino acids. CDR3 sequence: CASSLSTGTEQFF. The CDR3 DNA sequence: TGCGCCAGCAGCCTGTCGACTGGAACTGAGCAGTTCTTC. The full variable domain, its missing parts supplied by reference TRBV5-1 and TRBJ2-1, is KAGVTQTPRYLIKTRGQQVTLSCSPISGHRSVSWYQQTPGQGLQFLFEYFSETQRNKGNFPGRFSGRQFSNSRSEMNVSTLELGDSALYLCASSLSTGTEQFFGPGTRLTVL.

CDR3 region: CASSEFRLAGELGYF. The CDR3 bases are TGTGCCAGCAGTGAATTTCGACTAGCGGGAGAACTGGGGTATTTT. The chain recombines TRBV6-1 with TRBJ2-3; 12 positions match TRBD2. From germline, CDR1 is MNHNS and CDR2 SASEGT. Trimming cost V 2 bases and J 14 bases; bases outside gene matches: 11. CDR3 length: 15 residues.

The chain couples TRBV6-5 to TRBJ1-4; D is unclear. V was pared by 6 bases and J by 7 bases, with 15 bases between. The CDR3 length is 14 residues. Germline-derived CDR1 and CDR2 are MNHEY and SVGAGI. CDR3 sequence (DNA): TGTGCCAGCAGCAACGCGCCGATTGGTGAAAAACTGTTTTTT. Its protein is CASSNAPIGEKLFF.

V and J are TRBV19 and TRBJ2-1, with D perhaps matching TRBD1 (5 bases). Germline CDR1 reads LNHDA; CDR2 reads SQIVND (reference sequence). V was trimmed by 8 bases and J by 7 bases, leaving 12 bases between them. The CDR3 is 12 amino acids. The CDR3 DNA is TGTGCCAGTGGGGCCAAACTGAATGAGCAGTTCTTC. Translation gives CASGAKLNEQFF.

The rearrangement uses TRBV7-8 and TRBJ1-5; D gene ambiguous. Germline V gene lookup returns CDR1 SGHVS and CDR2 FQNEAQ. Trimming pared 2 bases from V and 6 bases from J, leaving 11 bases between. CDR3 size: 14 residues. The CDR3 coding sequence is TGTGCCAGCAGCTTACTTCCTCTGACTCAGCCCCAGCATTTT. It codes for CASSLLPLTQPQHF.

This chain links TRBV28 with TRBJ1-5; D perhaps matches TRBD1 (6 bases). Germline CDR1 reads MDHEN; CDR2 reads SYDVKM. The V gene lost 5 bases and the J gene lost 12 bases, with 14 bases spanning the gap. The CDR3 sequence is 12 residues long. For the CDR3, the DNA is TGTGCCAGCAGTAGGGGGGAAGCACTCCAGCATTTT. Translation gives CASSRGEALQHF.